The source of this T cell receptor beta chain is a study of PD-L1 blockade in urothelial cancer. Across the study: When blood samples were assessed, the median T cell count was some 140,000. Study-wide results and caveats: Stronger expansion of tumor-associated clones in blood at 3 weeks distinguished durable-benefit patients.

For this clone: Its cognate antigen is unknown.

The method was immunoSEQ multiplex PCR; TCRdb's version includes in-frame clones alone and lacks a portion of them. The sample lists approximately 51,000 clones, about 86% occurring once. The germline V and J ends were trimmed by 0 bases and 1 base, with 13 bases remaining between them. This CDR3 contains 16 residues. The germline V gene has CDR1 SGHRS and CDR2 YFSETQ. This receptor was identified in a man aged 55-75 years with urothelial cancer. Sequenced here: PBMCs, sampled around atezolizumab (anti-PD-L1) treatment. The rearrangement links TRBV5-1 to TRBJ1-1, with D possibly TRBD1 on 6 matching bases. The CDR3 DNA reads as TGCGCCAGCAGCTTGGGGGACATTCGGGGGAACACTGAAGCTTTCTTT. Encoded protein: CASSLGDIRGNTEAFF.